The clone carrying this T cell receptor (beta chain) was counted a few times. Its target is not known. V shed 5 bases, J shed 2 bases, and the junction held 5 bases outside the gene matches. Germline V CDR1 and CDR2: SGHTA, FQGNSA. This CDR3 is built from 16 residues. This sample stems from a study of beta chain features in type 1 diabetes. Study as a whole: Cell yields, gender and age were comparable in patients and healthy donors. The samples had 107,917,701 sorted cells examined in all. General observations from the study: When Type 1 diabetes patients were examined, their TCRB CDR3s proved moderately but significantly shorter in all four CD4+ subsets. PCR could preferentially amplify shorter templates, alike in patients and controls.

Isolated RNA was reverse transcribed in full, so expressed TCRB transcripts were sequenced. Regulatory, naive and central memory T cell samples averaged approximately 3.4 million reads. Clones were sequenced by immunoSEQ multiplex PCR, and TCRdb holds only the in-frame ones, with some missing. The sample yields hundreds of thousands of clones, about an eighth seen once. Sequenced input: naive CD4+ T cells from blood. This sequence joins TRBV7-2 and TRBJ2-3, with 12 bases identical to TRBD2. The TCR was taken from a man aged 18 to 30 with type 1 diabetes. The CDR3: CASSILAGGDTDTQYF. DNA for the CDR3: TGTGCCAGCAGCATCCTAGCGGGGGGGGACACAGATACGCAGTATTTT.